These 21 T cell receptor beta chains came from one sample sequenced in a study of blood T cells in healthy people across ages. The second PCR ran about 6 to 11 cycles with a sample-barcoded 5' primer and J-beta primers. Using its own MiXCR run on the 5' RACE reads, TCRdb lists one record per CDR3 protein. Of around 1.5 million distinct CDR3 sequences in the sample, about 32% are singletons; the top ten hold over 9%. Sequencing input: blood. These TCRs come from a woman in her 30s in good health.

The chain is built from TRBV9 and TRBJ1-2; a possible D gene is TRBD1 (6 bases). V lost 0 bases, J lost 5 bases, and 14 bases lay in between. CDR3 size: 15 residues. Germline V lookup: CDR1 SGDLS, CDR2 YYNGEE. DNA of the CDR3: TGTGCCAGCAGCGTAGAGGTCGCGGGGGCTTATGGCTACACCTTC. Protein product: CASSVEVAGAYGYTF.

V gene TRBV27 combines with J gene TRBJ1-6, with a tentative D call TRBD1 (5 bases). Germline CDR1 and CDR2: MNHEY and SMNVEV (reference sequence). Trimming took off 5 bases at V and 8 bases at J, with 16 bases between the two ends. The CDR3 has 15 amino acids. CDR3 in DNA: TGTGCCAGCAGTGGGGACGGGGGAAATTATTCACCCCTCCACTTT. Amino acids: CASSGDGGNYSPLHF.

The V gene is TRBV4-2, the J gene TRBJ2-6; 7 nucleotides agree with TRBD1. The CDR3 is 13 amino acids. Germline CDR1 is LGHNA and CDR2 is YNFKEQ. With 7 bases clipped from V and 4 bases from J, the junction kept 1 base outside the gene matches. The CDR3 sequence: CASTGQGANVLTF. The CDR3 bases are TGTGCCAGCACGGGACAGGGGGCCAACGTCCTGACTTTC.

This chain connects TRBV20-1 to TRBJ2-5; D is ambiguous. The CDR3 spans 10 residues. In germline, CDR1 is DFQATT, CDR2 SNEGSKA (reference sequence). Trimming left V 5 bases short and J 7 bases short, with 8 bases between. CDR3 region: CSALIGTQYF. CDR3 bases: TGCAGTGCTCTGATTGGGACCCAGTACTTC.

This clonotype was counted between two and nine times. In DNA, the CDR3 is TGTGCCAGCAGAGGGACGGGGCTATACAATGAGCAGTTCTTC. Translating it yields CASRGTGLYNEQFF. The chain combines TRBV6-6 with TRBJ2-1; D tentatively fits TRBD1 or TRBD2 (5 bases each). From germline, CDR1 is MNHNY and CDR2 SVGAGI (reference sequence). V dropped 6 bases and J dropped 4 bases, with 13 bases sitting between them. The CDR3 is made up of 14 amino acids.

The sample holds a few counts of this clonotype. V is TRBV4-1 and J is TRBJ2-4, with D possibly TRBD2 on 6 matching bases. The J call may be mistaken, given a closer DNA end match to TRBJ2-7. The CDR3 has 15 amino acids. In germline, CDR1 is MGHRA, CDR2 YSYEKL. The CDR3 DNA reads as TGCGCCAGCAGCCAATTCGAAGCGGGTGCCTTCGAGCAGTACTTC. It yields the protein CASSQFEAGAFEQYF.

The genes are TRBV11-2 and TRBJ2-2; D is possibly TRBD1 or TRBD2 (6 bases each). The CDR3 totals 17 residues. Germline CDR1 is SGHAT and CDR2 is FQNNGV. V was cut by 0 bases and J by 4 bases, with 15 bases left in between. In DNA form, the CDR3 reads TGTGCCAGCAGCTTAGACGGGGGCCTGTGGGGCACCGGGGAGCTGTTTTTT. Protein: CASSLDGGLWGTGELFF.

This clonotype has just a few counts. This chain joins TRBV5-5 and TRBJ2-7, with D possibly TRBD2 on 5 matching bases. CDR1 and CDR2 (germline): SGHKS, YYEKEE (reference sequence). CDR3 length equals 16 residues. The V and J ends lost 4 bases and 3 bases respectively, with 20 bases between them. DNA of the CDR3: TGTGCCAGCAGCGAGGACGGGGATGGGGTTTACTACGAGCAGTACTTC. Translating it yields CASSEDGDGVYYEQYF.

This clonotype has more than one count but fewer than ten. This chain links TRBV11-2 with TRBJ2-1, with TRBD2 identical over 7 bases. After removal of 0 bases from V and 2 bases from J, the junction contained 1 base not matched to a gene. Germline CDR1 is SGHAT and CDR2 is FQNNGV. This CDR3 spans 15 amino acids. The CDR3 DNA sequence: TGTGCCAGCAGCTTAGAAAGCGGGACCTACAATGAGCAGTTCTTC. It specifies CASSLESGTYNEQFF.

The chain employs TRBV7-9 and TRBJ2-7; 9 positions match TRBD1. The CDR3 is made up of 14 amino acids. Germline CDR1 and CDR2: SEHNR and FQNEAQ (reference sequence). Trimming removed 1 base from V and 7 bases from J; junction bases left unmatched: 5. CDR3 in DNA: TGTGCCAGCAGCTTAGTGGCGACAGGGGGAGAGCAGTACTTC. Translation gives CASSLVATGGEQYF.

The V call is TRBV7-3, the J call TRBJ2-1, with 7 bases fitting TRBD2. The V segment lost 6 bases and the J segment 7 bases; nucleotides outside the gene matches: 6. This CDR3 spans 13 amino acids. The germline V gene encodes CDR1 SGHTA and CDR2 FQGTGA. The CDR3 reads CASRGGVGNEQFF. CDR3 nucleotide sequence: TGTGCCAGCAGGGGAGGGGTAGGGAATGAGCAGTTCTTC.

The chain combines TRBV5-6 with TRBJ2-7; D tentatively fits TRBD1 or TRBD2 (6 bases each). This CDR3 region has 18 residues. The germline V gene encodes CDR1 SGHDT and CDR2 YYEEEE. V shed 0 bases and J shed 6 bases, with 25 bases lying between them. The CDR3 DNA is TGTGCCAGCAGCTTGGCCGGAGAGGGGGGCGCGATGTTGGCCGAGCAGTACTTC. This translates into CASSLAGEGGAMLAEQYF.

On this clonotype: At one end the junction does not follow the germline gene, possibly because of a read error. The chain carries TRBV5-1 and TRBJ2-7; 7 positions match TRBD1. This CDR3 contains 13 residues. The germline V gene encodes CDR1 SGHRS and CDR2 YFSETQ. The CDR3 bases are TGCGTCAGCCGCGACAGGGTTGGGTACGAGCAGTACTTC. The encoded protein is CVSRDRVGYEQYF.

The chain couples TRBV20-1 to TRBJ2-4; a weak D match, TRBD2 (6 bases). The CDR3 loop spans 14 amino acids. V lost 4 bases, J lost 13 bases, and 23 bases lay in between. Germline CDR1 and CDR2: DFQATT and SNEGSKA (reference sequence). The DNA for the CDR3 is TGCAGTGCTACCCGGGACTCAACCAAAGGGGAGCAGTACTTC. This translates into CSATRDSTKGEQYF.

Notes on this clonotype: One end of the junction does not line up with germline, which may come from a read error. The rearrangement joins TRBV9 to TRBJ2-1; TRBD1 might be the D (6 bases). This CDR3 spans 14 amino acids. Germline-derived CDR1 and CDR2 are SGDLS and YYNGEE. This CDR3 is CASGVPDSANEQFF. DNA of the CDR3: TGTGCCAGCGGCGTCCCGGACAGCGCGAATGAGCAGTTCTTC. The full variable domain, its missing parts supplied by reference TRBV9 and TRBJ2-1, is DSGVTQTPKHLITATGQRVTLRCSPRSGDLSVYWYQQSLDQGLQFLIQYYNGEERAKGNILERFSAQQFPDLHSELNLSSLELGDSALYFCASGVPDSANEQFFGPGTRLTVL.

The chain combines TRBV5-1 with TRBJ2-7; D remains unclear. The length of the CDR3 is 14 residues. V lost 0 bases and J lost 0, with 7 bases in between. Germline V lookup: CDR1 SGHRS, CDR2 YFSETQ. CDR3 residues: CASSLDTISYEQYF. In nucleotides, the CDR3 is TGCGCCAGCAGCTTGGACACCATCTCCTACGAGCAGTACTTC.

The CDR3: CASSALNPGNTEAFF. In DNA form, the CDR3 reads TGTGCCAGCAGCGCCCTTAACCCCGGGAACACTGAAGCTTTCTTT. The rearrangement uses TRBV7-8 and TRBJ1-1; D is unclear. Germline V gene data show CDR1 as SGHVS and CDR2 as FQNEAQ. V was cut by 5 bases and J by 1 base, with 14 bases left in between. CDR3 length equals 15 residues.

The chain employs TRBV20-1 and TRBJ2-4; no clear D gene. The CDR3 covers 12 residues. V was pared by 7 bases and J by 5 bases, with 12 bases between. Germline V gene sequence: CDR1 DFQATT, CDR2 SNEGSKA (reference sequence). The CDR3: CSGPVRENIQYF. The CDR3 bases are TGCAGTGGCCCGGTGCGAGAAAACATTCAGTACTTC.

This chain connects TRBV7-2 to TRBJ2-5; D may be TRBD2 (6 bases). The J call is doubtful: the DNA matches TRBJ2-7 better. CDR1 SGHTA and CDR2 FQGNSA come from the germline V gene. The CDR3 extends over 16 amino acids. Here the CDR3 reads CASSPKLGGRQNEQYF. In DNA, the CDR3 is TGTGCCAGCAGCCCAAAATTGGGGGGACGCCAGAACGAGCAGTACTTC.

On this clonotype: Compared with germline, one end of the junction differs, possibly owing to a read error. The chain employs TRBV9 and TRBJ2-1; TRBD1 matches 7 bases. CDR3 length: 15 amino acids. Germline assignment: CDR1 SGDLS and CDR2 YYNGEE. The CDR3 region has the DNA TGTGCCAGCACCGTAGGGGACAGATCCTACAATGAGCAGTTCTTC. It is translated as CASTVGDRSYNEQFF.

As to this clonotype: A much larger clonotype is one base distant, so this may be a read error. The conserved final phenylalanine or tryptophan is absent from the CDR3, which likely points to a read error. Here the CDR3 DNA reads TGCAGCGTTGAAGAGTCCCGTCGTCCGAACACTGAAGCTTTCTTG. It specifies CSVEESRRPNTEAFL. This chain connects TRBV29-1 to TRBJ1-1; D is unclear. The germline V gene encodes CDR1 SQVTM and CDR2 ANQGSEA. The CDR3 has 15 amino acids. Trimming left V 0 bases short and J 1 base short, with 12 bases between.